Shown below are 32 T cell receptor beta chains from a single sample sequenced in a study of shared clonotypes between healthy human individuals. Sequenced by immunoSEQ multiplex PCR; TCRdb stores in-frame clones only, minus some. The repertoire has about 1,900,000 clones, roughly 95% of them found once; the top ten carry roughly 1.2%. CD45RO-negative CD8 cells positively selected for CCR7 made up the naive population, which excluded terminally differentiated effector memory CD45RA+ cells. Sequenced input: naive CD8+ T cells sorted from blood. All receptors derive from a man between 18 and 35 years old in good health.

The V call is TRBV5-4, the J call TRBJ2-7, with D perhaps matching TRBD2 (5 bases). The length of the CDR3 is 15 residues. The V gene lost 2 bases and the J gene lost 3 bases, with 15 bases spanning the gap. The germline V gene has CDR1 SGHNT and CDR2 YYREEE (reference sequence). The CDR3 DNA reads TGTGCCAGCAGCTTTTCCGCGGGTCTGAACTACGAGCAGTACTTC. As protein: CASSFSAGLNYEQYF. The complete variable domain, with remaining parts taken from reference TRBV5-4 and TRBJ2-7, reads ETGVTQSPTHLIKTRGQQVTLRCSSQSGHNTVSWYQQALGQGPQFIFQYYREEENGRGNFPPRFSGLQFPNYSSELNVNALELDDSALYLCASSFSAGLNYEQYFGPGTRLTVT.

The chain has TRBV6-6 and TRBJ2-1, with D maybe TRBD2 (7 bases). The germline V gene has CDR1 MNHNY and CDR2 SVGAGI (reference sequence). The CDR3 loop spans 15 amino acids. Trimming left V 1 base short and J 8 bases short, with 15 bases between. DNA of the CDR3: TGTGCCAGCAGTTACTTCCACAGAGGGGGGGATGAGCAGTTCTTC. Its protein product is CASSYFHRGGDEQFF.

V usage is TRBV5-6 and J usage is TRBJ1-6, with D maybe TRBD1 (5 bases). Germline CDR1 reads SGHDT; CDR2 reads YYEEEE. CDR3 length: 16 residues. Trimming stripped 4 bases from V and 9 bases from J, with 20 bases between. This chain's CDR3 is CASSAWATDLGSPLHF. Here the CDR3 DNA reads TGTGCCAGCAGCGCCTGGGCGACAGACCTCGGTTCACCCCTCCACTTT.

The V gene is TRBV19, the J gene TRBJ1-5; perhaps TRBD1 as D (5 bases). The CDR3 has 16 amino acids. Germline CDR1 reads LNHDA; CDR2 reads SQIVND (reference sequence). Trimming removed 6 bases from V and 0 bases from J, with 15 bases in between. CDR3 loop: CASSPPGGDSNQPQHF. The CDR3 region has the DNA TGTGCCAGTAGCCCCCCGGGAGGGGATAGCAATCAGCCCCAGCATTTT. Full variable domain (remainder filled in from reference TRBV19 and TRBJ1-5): DGGITQSPKYLFRKEGQNVTLSCEQNLNHDAMYWYRQDPGQGLRLIYYSQIVNDFQKGDIAEGYSVSREKKESFPLTVTSAQKNPTAFYLCASSPPGGDSNQPQHFGDGTRLSIL.

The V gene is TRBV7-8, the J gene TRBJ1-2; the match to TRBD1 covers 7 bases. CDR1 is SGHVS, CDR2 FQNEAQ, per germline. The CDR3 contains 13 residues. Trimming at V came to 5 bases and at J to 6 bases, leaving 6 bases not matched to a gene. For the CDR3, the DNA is TGTGCCAGCAGCGTAGACAGGGTTGATGGCTACACCTTC. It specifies CASSVDRVDGYTF.

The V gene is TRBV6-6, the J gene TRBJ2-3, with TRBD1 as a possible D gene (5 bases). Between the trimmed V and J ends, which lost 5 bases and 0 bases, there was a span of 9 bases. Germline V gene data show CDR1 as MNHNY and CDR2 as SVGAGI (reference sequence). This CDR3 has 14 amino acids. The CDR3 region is CASSPDKSTDTQYF. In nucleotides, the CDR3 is TGTGCCAGCAGTCCGGACAAAAGCACAGATACGCAGTATTTT.

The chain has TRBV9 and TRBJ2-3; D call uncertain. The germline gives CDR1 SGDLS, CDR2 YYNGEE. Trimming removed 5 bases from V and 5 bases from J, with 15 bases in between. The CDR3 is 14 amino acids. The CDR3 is CASSQNLDGDTQYF. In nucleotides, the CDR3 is TGTGCCAGCAGTCAAAACCTGGATGGAGATACGCAGTATTTT.

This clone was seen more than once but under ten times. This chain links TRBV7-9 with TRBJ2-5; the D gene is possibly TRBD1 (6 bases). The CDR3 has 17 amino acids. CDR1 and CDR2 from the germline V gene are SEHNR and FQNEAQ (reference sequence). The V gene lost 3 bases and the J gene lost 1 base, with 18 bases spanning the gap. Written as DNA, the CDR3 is TGTGCCAGCAGCTTCCCTGGGGACACCGACCCCCAAGAGACCCAGTACTTC. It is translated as CASSFPGDTDPQETQYF.

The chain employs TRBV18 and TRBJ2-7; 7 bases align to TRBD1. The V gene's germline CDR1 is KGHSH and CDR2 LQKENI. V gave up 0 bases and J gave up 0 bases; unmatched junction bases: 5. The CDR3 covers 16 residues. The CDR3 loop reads CASSPPFAGGSYEQYF. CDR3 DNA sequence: TGTGCCAGCTCACCACCCTTCGCAGGGGGCTCCTACGAGCAGTACTTC.

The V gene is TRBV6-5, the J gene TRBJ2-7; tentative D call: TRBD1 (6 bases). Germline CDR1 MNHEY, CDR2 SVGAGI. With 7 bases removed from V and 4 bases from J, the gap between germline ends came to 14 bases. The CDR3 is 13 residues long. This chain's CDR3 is CASTKGVGYEQYF. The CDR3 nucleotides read TGTGCCAGCACCAAGGGGGTCGGATACGAGCAGTACTTC.

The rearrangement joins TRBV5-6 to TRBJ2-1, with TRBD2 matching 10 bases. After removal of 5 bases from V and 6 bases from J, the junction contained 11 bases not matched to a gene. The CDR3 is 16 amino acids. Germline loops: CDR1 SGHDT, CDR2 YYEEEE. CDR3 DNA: TGTGCCAGCAGGGCGACCCTAGCGGGAGAGGGCAATGAGCAGTTCTTC. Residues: CASRATLAGEGNEQFF.

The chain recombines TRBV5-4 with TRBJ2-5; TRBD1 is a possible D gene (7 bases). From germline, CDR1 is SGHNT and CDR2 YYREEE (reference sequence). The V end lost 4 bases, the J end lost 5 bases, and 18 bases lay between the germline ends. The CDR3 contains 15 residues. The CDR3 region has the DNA TGTGCCAGCAGCGTCAGGGGGAGGTTCTGGGAGACCCAGTACTTC. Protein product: CASSVRGRFWETQYF.

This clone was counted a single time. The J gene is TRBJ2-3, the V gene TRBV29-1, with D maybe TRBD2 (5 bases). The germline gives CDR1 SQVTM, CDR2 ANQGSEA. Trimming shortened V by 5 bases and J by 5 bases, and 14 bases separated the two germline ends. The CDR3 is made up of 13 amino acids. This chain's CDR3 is CSVRAGEGDTQYF. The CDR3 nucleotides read TGCAGCGTTAGGGCCGGGGAAGGAGATACGCAGTATTTT.

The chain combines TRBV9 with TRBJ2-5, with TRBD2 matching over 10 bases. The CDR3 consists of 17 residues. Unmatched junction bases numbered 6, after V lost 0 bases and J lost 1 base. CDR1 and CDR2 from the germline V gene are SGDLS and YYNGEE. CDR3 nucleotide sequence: TGTGCCAGCAGCGTAGACCTCACTAGCGGGGCCCAAGAGACCCAGTACTTC. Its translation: CASSVDLTSGAQETQYF.

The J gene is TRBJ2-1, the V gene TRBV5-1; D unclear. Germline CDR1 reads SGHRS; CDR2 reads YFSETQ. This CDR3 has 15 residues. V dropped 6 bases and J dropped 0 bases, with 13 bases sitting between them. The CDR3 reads CASTLGPSSYNEQFF. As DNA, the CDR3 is TGCGCCAGCACCCTCGGGCCCAGCTCCTACAATGAGCAGTTCTTC.

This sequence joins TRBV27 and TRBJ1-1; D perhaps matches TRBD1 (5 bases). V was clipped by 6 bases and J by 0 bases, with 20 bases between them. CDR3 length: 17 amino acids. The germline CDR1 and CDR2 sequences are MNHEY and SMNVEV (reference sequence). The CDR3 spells CASSPSPGTGMNTEAFF. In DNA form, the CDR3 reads TGTGCCAGCAGCCCGAGTCCCGGGACGGGGATGAACACTGAAGCTTTCTTT.

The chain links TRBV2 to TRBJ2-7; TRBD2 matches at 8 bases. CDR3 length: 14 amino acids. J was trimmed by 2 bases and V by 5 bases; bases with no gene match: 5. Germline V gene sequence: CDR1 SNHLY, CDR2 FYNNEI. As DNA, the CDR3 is TGTGCCAGCAGTTTAGCGGGAAACACCTACGAGCAGTACTTC. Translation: CASSLAGNTYEQYF.

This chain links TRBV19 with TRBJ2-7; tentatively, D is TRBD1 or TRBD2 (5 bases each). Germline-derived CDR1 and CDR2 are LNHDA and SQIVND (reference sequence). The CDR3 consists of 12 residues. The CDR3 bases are TGTGTCGCGAAGGGACCCCTCGGCGAGCAGTACTTC. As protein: CVAKGPLGEQYF.

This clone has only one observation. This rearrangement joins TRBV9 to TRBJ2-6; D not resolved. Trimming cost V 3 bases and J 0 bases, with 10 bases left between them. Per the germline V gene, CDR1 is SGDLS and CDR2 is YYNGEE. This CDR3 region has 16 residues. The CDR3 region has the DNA TGTGCCAGCAGCGGTAGTCTTCGCTCTGGGGCCAACGTCCTGACTTTC. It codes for CASSGSLRSGANVLTF.

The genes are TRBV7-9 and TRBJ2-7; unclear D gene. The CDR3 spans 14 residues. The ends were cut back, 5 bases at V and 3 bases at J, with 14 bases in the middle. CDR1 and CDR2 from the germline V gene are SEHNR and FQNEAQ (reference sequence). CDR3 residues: CASSGPDTYYEQYF. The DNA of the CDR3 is TGTGCCAGCAGCGGCCCAGACACCTACTACGAGCAGTACTTC.

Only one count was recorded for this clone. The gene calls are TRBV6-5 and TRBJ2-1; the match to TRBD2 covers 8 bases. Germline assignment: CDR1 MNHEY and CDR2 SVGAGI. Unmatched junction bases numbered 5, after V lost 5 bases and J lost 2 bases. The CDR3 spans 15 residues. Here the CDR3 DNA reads TGTGCCAGCAGTAAAACGGGACTAGCCTACAATGAGCAGTTCTTC. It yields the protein CASSKTGLAYNEQFF.

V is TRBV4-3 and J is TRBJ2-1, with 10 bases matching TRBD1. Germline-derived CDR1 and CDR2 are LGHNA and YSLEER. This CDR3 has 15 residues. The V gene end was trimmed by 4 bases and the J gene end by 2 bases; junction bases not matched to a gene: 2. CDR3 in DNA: TGCGCCAGCAGCCCCGGGACAGGGGCCTACAATGAGCAGTTCTTC. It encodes CASSPGTGAYNEQFF.

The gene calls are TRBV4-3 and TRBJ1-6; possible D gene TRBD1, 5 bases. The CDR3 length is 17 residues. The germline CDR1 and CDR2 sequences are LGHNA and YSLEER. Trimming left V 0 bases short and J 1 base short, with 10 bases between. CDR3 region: CASSQDYGGSYNSPLHF. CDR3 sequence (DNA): TGCGCCAGCAGCCAAGATTACGGGGGGTCCTATAATTCACCCCTCCACTTT.

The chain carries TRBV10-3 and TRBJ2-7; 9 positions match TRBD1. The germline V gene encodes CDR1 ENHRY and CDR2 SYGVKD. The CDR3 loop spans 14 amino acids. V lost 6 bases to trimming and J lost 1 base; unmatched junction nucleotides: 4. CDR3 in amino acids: CAIRGTGPSYEQYF. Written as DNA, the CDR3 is TGTGCCATCAGGGGGACAGGGCCTTCCTACGAGCAGTACTTC.

The CDR3 DNA is TGTGCCAGCAGCGCAGGCCTCGTGCCGGGCACTGAAGCTTTCTTT. Protein: CASSAGLVPGTEAFF. J is TRBJ1-1 and V is TRBV7-9; no reliable D call. The germline V and J ends were trimmed by 5 bases and 4 bases, with 17 bases remaining between them. The V gene's germline CDR1 is SEHNR and CDR2 FQNEAQ (reference sequence). CDR3 length: 15 residues.

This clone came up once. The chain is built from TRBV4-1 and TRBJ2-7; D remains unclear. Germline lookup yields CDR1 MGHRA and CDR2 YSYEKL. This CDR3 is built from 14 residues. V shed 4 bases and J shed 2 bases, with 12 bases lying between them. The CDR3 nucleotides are TGCGCCAGCAGCCCGGGTCAGTCCACCTACGAGCAGTACTTC. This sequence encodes CASSPGQSTYEQYF.

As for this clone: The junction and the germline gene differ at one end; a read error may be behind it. The CDR3 nucleotides are TGTGCCAGAAGTACTGGGACAGGCGGCCGGTGGAGTCAGCCCCAGCATTTT. The encoded protein is CARSTGTGGRWSQPQHF. J is TRBJ1-5 and V is TRBV19; 8 bases agree with TRBD1. There are 17 residues in the CDR3. Germline V CDR1 and CDR2: LNHDA, SQIVND (reference sequence).

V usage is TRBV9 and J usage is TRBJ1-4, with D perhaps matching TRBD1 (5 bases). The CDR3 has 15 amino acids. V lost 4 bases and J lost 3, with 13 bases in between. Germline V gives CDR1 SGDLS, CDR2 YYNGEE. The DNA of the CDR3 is TGTGCCAGCAGCCCCGGCGGGGCGGCTAATGAAAAACTGTTTTTT. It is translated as CASSPGGAANEKLFF.

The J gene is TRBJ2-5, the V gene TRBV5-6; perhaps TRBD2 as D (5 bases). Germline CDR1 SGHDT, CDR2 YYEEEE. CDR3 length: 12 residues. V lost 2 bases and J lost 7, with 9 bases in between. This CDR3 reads CASSFGSGTQYF. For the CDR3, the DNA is TGTGCCAGCAGCTTTGGGAGCGGGACCCAGTACTTC.

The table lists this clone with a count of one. DNA for the CDR3: TGTGCCAGCAGCTTATTCGCAAACACCGGGGAGCTGTTTTTT. Translation gives CASSLFANTGELFF. This chain uses TRBV7-9 with TRBJ2-2; D is undetermined. CDR3 length equals 14 residues. The germline V gene encodes CDR1 SEHNR and CDR2 FQNEAQ (reference sequence). Between the trimmed V and J ends, which lost 2 bases and 2 bases, there was a span of 6 bases.

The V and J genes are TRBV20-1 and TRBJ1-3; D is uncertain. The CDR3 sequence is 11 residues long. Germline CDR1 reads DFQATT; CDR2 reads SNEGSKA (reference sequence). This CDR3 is CSRGSGNTIYF. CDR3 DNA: TGCAGCCGGGGCTCTGGAAACACCATATATTTT.

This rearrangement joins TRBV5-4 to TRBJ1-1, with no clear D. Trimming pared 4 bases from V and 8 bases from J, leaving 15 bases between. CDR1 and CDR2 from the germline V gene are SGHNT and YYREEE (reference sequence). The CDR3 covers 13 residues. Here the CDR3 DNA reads TGTGCCAGCAGCGATGACACTTTCACAGAAGCTTTCTTT. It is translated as CASSDDTFTEAFF.